This T cell receptor (beta chain) was retrieved from a study of tumor and adjacent non-tumor tissue in lung cancer. Study background: Each sample yielded a few million productive TCRbeta reads on average.

Concerning this clonotype: The target antigen is unknown.

RNA was extracted from bulk tissue without any cell sorting. Distant lung tissue was collected more than 3 cm away from the tumor edge. Newly diagnosed lung cancer patients had thoracic surgery in China, August–November 2014, without prior chemotherapy. Overall study findings and caveats: Top 100 clones took a larger repertoire share in normal lung.

The library came from three nested PCR rounds adapted from ARM-PCR protocols. A single record per CDR3 protein comes from TCRdb applying MiXCR to the multiplex PCR reads. The table has approximately 120,000 distinct CDR3 sequences, about 65% seen once. This CDR3 contains 11 residues. Per the germline V gene, CDR1 is SQVTM and CDR2 is ANQGSEA. The specimen sequenced was distant non-tumor lung tissue. The TCR originated in a man aged 60 to 75 with non-small cell lung cancer. V usage is TRBV29-1 and J usage is TRBJ2-1; TRBD2 might be the D (5 bases). CDR3 nucleotide sequence: TGCAGTGAATGGACTGACAATGAGCAGTTCTTC. The encoded protein is CSEWTDNEQFF.